These T cell receptor beta chains were read from a single sample in a study of cytomegalovirus exposure and HLA in healthy donors. Sequencing used immunoSEQ multiplex PCR; TCRdb keeps in-frame clones, though not all of them. This sample has about 280,000 clones, with about 90% found just once. The source material was PBMCs. All receptors derive from a woman younger than 35 in good health and CMV-seronegative. Both conserved end residues are part of each CDR3. The D gene is left open where the match is weak. Clone size is stated in some rows and not others, as once, few, many or a class when expanded.

j_call clone_size v_call d_call cdr3_length cdr3_aa cdr3_nt
TRBJ1-5 few TRBV19 NA 14 CASSSGTSNQPQHF TGTGCCAGTAGTTCGGGGACAAGCAATCAGCCCCAGCATTTT
TRBJ2-7 once TRBV10-1 TRBD2 12 CASGSGDYEQYF TGCGCCAGCGGGAGCGGGGATTACGAGCAGTACTTC
TRBJ2-7 NA TRBV4-1 NA 16 CASSQDSGTYSYEQYF TGCGCCAGCAGCCAAGACTCCGGGACATATTCCTACGAGCAGTACTTC
TRBJ1-6 NA TRBV25-1 NA 15 CASRIRGQYNSPLHF TGTGCCAGCAGAATAAGAGGACAGTATAATTCACCCCTCCACTTT
TRBJ1-4 once TRBV5-6 NA 12 CASSLQLEKLFF TGTGCCAGCAGCTTGCAGTTGGAAAAACTGTTTTTT
TRBJ1-2 NA TRBV6-5 NA 13 CASSYRREQSYTF TGTGCCAGCAGTTATCGTCGAGAGCAAAGCTACACCTTC
TRBJ1-1 NA TRBV6-5 NA 14 CASLPGRANTEAFF TGTGCCAGCCTCCCCGGGCGGGCGAACACTGAAGCTTTCTTT
TRBJ2-3 once TRBV7-3 NA 14 CASSAHRGTDTQYF TGTGCCAGCAGCGCACACAGGGGCACAGATACGCAGTATTTT
TRBJ2-7 NA TRBV19 NA 12 CASSGRAYEQYF TGTGCCAGTAGTGGCCGGGCCTACGAGCAGTACTTC
TRBJ2-7 once TRBV7-2 TRBD2 13 CASSLLSGGEQYF TGTGCCAGCAGCTTGCTTAGCGGGGGCGAGCAGTACTTC
TRBJ1-3 NA TRBV7-9 NA 14 CASSLATSGNTIYF TGTGCCAGCAGCTTAGCGACATCTGGAAACACCATATATTTT
TRBJ2-2 NA TRBV5-4 TRBD2 15 CASSRGGPNTGELFF TGTGCCAGTTCCCGCGGGGGGCCGAACACCGGGGAGCTGTTTTTT
TRBJ2-3 NA TRBV14 NA 12 CASSQAIDTQYF TGTGCCAGCAGCCAAGCAATAGATACGCAGTATTTT
TRBJ2-3 NA TRBV9 NA 14 CASNTGGRTDTQYF TGTGCCAGCAACACCGGGGGGCGCACAGATACGCAGTATTTT
TRBJ2-2 NA TRBV2 NA 15 CASNRGAGRAGELFF TGTGCCAGCAACAGGGGTGCCGGGAGGGCCGGGGAGCTGTTTTTT
TRBJ1-6 NA TRBV2 NA 14 CASSTGLGNSPLHF TGTGCCAGCAGTACAGGGTTGGGCAATTCACCCCTCCACTTT
TRBJ2-7 NA TRBV18 TRBD1 14 CASSPRDRYYEQYF TGTGCCAGCTCACCCCGGGACAGATACTACGAGCAGTACTTC
TRBJ2-3 NA TRBV7-9 TRBD2 18 CASKTTSGGPTSTDTQYF TGTGCCAGCAAGACTACTAGCGGGGGGCCGACGAGCACAGATACGCAGTATTTT
TRBJ2-7 NA TRBV6-6 NA 14 CAKILQGKSYEQYF TGTGCCAAAATCCTACAGGGAAAGTCCTACGAGCAGTACTTC
TRBJ2-3 NA TRBV9 TRBD1 15 CASSVTGGSGDTQYF TGTGCCAGCAGCGTTACAGGGGGCTCGGGAGATACGCAGTATTTT
TRBJ1-4 NA TRBV9 NA 14 CASSVGGREGKLFF TGTGCCAGCAGCGTAGGAGGGCGGGAGGGGAAACTGTTTTTT
TRBJ1-2 NA TRBV4-1 TRBD1 17 CASSQDFRDRGFYGYTF TGCGCCAGCAGCCAAGATTTTCGGGACAGGGGATTCTATGGCTACACCTTC
TRBJ2-5 NA TRBV5-1 TRBD1 19 CASSPAGTGIGGPQETQYF TGCGCCAGCAGCCCGGCAGGGACAGGGATTGGTGGGCCCCAAGAGACCCAGTACTTC
TRBJ1-1 NA TRBV7-6 NA 12 CAVEGGYTEAFF TGTGCCGTTGAGGGGGGGTACACTGAAGCTTTCTTT
TRBJ1-3 NA TRBV2 NA 13 CATSQGSGNTIYF TGTGCCACTTCACAGGGATCTGGAAACACCATATATTTT
TRBJ2-7 once TRBV4-2 NA 13 CASSRLGGYEQYF TGTGCCAGCAGCCGGCTCGGGGGCTACGAGCAGTACTTC
TRBJ1-2 NA TRBV5-4 TRBD1 14 CASSVKTGGEGYTF TGTGCCAGCAGCGTAAAGACAGGGGGCGAAGGCTACACCTTC
TRBJ2-3 NA TRBV6-1 TRBD2 15 CASLRTSGSSDTQYF TGTGCCAGTTTAAGGACTAGCGGATCCTCAGATACGCAGTATTTT
TRBJ2-5 NA TRBV7-9 TRBD2 17 CASRKTSGGPYQETQYF TGTGCCAGCAGGAAGACTAGCGGGGGCCCGTACCAAGAGACCCAGTACTTC
TRBJ2-3 NA TRBV5-4 TRBD2 15 CASSLEGLVGTSRYF TGTGCCAGCAGCTTGGAGGGACTAGTGGGCACCTCACGGTATTTT
TRBJ2-5 NA TRBV5-1 NA 15 CASSLGGGWQETQYF TGCGCCAGCAGCTTGGGAGGGGGATGGCAAGAGACCCAGTACTTC
TRBJ1-2 NA TRBV6-1 NA 13 CASSLNQIYGYTF TGTGCCAGCAGCTTAAACCAGATCTATGGCTACACCTTC
TRBJ2-1 NA TRBV11-3 NA 14 CASSPLGKYNEQFF TGTGCCAGCAGCCCCCTGGGCAAATACAATGAGCAGTTCTTC